Listed below are T cell receptor beta chains from one sample, sequenced in a study of cytomegalovirus exposure and HLA in healthy donors. Produced via immunoSEQ multiplex PCR; TCRdb's table is partial and in-frame only. In total, the table holds 150,000 to 200,000 clones. Sequencing was carried out using PBMCs. The receptors were gathered from a woman younger than 30 in good health and CMV-seropositive. Each CDR3 is given with its conserved first and last residue. Each record gives: V gene, D gene, J gene, CDR3 protein, CDR3 DNA. D genes are given only for firm matches.

>TRBV6-5|TRBD1|TRBJ1-6
CASSWDRDGGNSPLHF
TGTGCCAGCAGTTGGGACAGGGATGGAGGAAATTCACCCCTCCACTTT
>TRBV14|TRBD1|TRBJ2-7
CASSQEGTVYEQYF
TGTGCCAGCAGCCAAGAGGGGACAGTCTACGAGCAGTACTTC
>TRBV2|TRBD2|TRBJ2-5
CASSEGGSLETQYF
TGTGCCAGCAGTGAGGGAGGGTCGCTGGAGACCCAGTACTTC
>TRBV5-5|TRBD2|TRBJ2-7
CASSILAGSHEQYF
TGTGCCAGCAGCATACTAGCGGGATCCCACGAGCAGTACTTC
>TRBV5-6|TRBD1|TRBJ2-7
CASNSGQGLSYEQYF
TGTGCCAGCAACTCAGGACAGGGTCTCTCCTACGAGCAGTACTTC
>TRBV5-4|NA|TRBJ2-5
CASSLELSETQYF
TGTGCCAGCAGCTTGGAACTCTCGGAGACCCAGTACTTC
>TRBV2|NA|TRBJ1-3
CASSEWGGSGNTIYF
TGTGCCAGCAGTGAGTGGGGCGGCTCTGGAAACACCATATATTTT
>TRBV19|TRBD2|TRBJ2-1
CASRGSGSSYNEQFF
TGTGCCTCAAGAGGTAGCGGGAGCTCCTACAATGAGCAGTTCTTC
>TRBV5-1|NA|TRBJ1-1
CASSYSAGQMNTEAFF
TGCGCCAGCAGCTACTCGGCAGGCCAGATGAACACTGAAGCTTTCTTT
>TRBV29-1|TRBD1|TRBJ1-1
CSVEQGARNTEAFF
TGCAGCGTTGAACAGGGGGCGCGGAACACTGAAGCTTTCTTT
>TRBV5-4|TRBD1|TRBJ1-6
CASSSGDRLRSPLHF
TGTGCCAGCAGCTCCGGGGACAGGCTGAGATCACCCCTCCACTTT
>TRBV4-2|NA|TRBJ2-2
CASSLGAGVNTGELFF
TGTGCCAGCAGCCTAGGGGCAGGGGTGAACACCGGGGAGCTGTTTTTT
>TRBV18|NA|TRBJ1-4
CASSPPSRVVRANEKLFF
TGTGCCAGCTCACCACCGAGCAGGGTCGTCCGGGCTAATGAAAAACTGTTTTTT
>TRBV30|TRBD2|TRBJ2-7
CAWTDPRGGRVHEQYF
TGTGCCTGGACCGACCCCCGAGGCGGGAGGGTCCACGAGCAGTACTTC
>TRBV30|NA|TRBJ1-2
CAWSPSFVSGRGYGYTF
TGTGCCTGGAGTCCCTCATTTGTGTCAGGGAGGGGGTACGGCTACACCTTC
>TRBV12-5|NA|TRBJ2-2
CASGSPLRGLENTGELFF
TGTGCTAGTGGTTCCCCCCTGCGGGGACTCGAAAACACCGGGGAGCTGTTTTTT
>TRBV6-1|NA|TRBJ2-7
CASSELGRGGYEQYF
TGTGCCAGCAGTGAATTGGGACGAGGGGGCTACGAGCAGTACTTC